This section outlines one T cell receptor (beta chain) sequence together with its context. Data came from immunoSEQ multiplex PCR; TCRdb stores just in-frame clones and leaves some out. In the table there are 76,000 or so clones, 80% to 90% of which are singletons. V lost 4 bases, J lost 7 bases, and 19 bases stayed unmatched. CDR1 GTSNPN and CDR2 SVGIG come from the germline V gene (reference sequence). CDR3 length equals 17 residues. The sample comes from a study of technical replicates of blood from a few donors. Material for sequencing was PBMCs. This sequence was found in a human donor in good health. Some clones in this sample may be carry-over from other donors' samples. The rearrangement links TRBV30 to TRBJ2-1; TRBD2 matches at 7 bases. The CDR3 DNA sequence: TGTGCCTGGACCCTCTCGCTGGGACTACCCGACTTGAATGAGCAGTTCTTC. It translates to CAWTLSLGLPDLNEQFF. Variable domain in full (rest from reference TRBV30 and TRBJ2-1): SQTIHQWPATLVQPVGSPLSLECTVEGTSNPNLYWYRQAAGRGLQLLFYSVGIGQISSEVPQNLSASRPQDRQFILSSKKLLLSDSGFYLCAWTLSLGLPDLNEQFFGPGTRLTVL.